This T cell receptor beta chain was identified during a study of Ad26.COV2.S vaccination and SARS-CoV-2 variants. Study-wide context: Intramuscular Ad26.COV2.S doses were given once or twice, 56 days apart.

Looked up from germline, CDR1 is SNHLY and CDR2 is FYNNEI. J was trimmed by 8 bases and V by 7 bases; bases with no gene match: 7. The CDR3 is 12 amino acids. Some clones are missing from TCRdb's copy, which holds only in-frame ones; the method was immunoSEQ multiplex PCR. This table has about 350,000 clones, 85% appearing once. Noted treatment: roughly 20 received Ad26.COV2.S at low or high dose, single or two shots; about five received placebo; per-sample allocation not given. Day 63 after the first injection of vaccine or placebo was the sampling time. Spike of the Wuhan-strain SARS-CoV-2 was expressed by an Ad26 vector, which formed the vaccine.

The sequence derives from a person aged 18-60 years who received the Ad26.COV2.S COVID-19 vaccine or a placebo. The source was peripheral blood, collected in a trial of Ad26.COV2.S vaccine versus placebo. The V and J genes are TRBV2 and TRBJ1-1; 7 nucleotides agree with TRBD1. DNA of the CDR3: TGTGCCAGCACCTCGGACAGGCGGGAAGCTTTCTTT. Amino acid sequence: CASTSDRREAFF.